Below are 27 T cell receptor beta chains sequenced from a single sample in a study of early stage breast cancer tumors (dated by TCRdb to 2016 to 2017). Libraries were built with the immunoSEQ multiplex PCR assay. TCRdb limited this immuneACCESS table to in-frame rearrangements with V and J called. A share of clones is missing; checked studies link under half to unresolved V genes, and the rest is unexplained. This sample is represented by 25,000 to 35,000 clones; around three quarters of them were singletons. Clones ranked in the top ten supply about 13% of the sample. The specimen was blood. The receptors originated from a person in their 60s with breast cancer.

The chain has TRBV7-2 and TRBJ2-1, with 7 bases that match TRBD1. CDR1 SGHTA and CDR2 FQGNSA come from the germline V gene. The CDR3 totals 13 residues. V lost 6 bases to trimming and J lost 7 bases; unmatched junction nucleotides: 6. The CDR3 here is CASSSDRVNEQFF. The CDR3 bases are TGTGCCAGCAGTTCAGACAGGGTGAATGAGCAGTTCTTC.

The chain links TRBV5-1 to TRBJ1-1; 8 bases match TRBD1. CDR1 SGHRS and CDR2 YFSETQ come from the germline V gene. The CDR3 consists of 16 residues. V dropped 4 bases and J dropped 1; count of bases not matched to a gene: 9. Here the CDR3 DNA reads TGCGCCAGCAGCCAGAGCGCCGGGACAGGGAACACTGAAGCTTTCTTT. Its protein product is CASSQSAGTGNTEAFF.

J is TRBJ1-1 and V is TRBV13, with D maybe TRBD1 (5 bases). The CDR3 spans 14 residues. V gave up 5 bases and J gave up 1 base, with 11 bases separating them. Germline V gene sequence: CDR1 PRHDT, CDR2 FYEKMQ (reference sequence). The CDR3 DNA is TGTGCCAGCAGCCGTTTGGGGGGGAACACTGAAGCTTTCTTT. Encoded protein: CASSRLGGNTEAFF.

The V gene is TRBV7-9, the J gene TRBJ2-1; 8 bases match TRBD1. This CDR3 region has 14 residues. With V trimmed by 3 bases and J by 7 bases, 5 bases remained unmatched. Looked up from germline, CDR1 is SEHNR and CDR2 is FQNEAQ (reference sequence). The CDR3 spells CASSFPNRGNEQFF. In DNA, the CDR3 is TGTGCCAGCAGCTTTCCTAACAGGGGGAATGAGCAGTTCTTC.

The V gene is TRBV7-2, the J gene TRBJ1-2, with 7 nucleotides matching TRBD1. V shed 5 bases and J 2 bases; nucleotides not matched to a gene: 5. Germline V CDR1 and CDR2: SGHTA, FQGNSA. The CDR3 loop spans 14 amino acids. The CDR3 loop is CASSPTGANYGYTF. CDR3 coding DNA: TGTGCCAGCAGCCCTACAGGGGCCAACTATGGCTACACCTTC.

The rearrangement links TRBV7-8 to TRBJ1-5; D unclear. The germline gives CDR1 SGHVS, CDR2 FQNEAQ. The CDR3 spans 12 residues. The V end lost 4 bases, the J end lost 6 bases, and 7 bases lay between the germline ends. This CDR3 is CASSSPGQPQHF. The DNA of the CDR3 is TGTGCCAGCAGCTCCCCAGGTCAGCCCCAGCATTTT.

The J gene is TRBJ2-1, the V gene TRBV30; a weak D match, TRBD2 (5 bases). Trimming left V 0 bases short and J 7 bases short, with 13 bases between. The CDR3 contains 14 residues. CDR1 and CDR2 from the germline V gene are GTSNPN and SVGIG (reference sequence). The DNA for the CDR3 is TGTGCCTGGAGTGTAGGACTGTCCCATAATGAGCAGTTCTTC. This encodes CAWSVGLSHNEQFF. The whole variable domain, remainder taken from reference TRBV30 and TRBJ2-1, is SQTIHQWPATLVQPVGSPLSLECTVEGTSNPNLYWYRQAAGRGLQLLFYSVGIGQISSEVPQNLSASRPQDRQFILSSKKLLLSDSGFYLCAWSVGLSHNEQFFGPGTRLTVL.

This chain joins TRBV19 and TRBJ2-7; D gene ambiguous. V was clipped by 0 bases and J by 6 bases, with 12 bases between them. The germline V gene encodes CDR1 LNHDA and CDR2 SQIVND (reference sequence). CDR3 length equals 14 residues. CDR3 in amino acids: CASSIDTIPVEQYF. Here the CDR3 DNA reads TGTGCCAGTAGTATAGACACCATTCCAGTCGAGCAGTACTTC. Together with reference TRBV19 and TRBJ2-7, the CDR3 gives the full variable domain: DGGITQSPKYLFRKEGQNVTLSCEQNLNHDAMYWYRQDPGQGLRLIYYSQIVNDFQKGDIAEGYSVSREKKESFPLTVTSAQKNPTAFYLCASSIDTIPVEQYFGPGTRLTVT.

The chain recombines TRBV30 with TRBJ1-3; D unresolved. Between the trimmed V and J ends, which lost 0 bases and 2 bases, there was a span of 8 bases. The CDR3 has 14 residues. Per the germline V gene, CDR1 is GTSNPN and CDR2 is SVGIG (reference sequence). The DNA for the CDR3 is TGTGCCTGGAGTGTCCAGCAGGCTGGAAACACCATATATTTT. This sequence encodes CAWSVQQAGNTIYF.

The rearrangement joins TRBV6-1 to TRBJ2-7; D perhaps matches TRBD2 (6 bases). Germline assignment: CDR1 MNHNS and CDR2 SASEGT. The CDR3 sequence is 14 residues long. V lost 6 bases and J 4 bases, leaving 16 bases between the germline ends. The CDR3 spells CASRAEGPRYEQYF. The CDR3, as DNA: TGTGCCAGCAGAGCGGAGGGACCGCGGTACGAGCAGTACTTC.

This clone has only a few counts. V usage is TRBV6-6 and J usage is TRBJ1-3; 12 bases match TRBD1. The junction had 9 bases not matched to a gene; V was cut back by 6 bases and J by 9 bases. The CDR3 has 15 amino acids. Looked up from germline, CDR1 is MNHNY and CDR2 is SVGAGI (reference sequence). CDR3 amino acids: CASSDPGQGASTIYF. As DNA, the CDR3 is TGTGCCAGCAGCGACCCGGGACAGGGGGCCAGCACCATATATTTT.

The chain combines TRBV7-6 with TRBJ2-7, with D tentatively TRBD2 (6 bases). V lost 5 bases, J lost 4 bases, and 21 bases lay in between. The V gene's germline CDR1 is SGHVS and CDR2 FNYEAQ. The CDR3 sequence is 16 residues long. This CDR3 is CASSESGTPLWYEQYF. The CDR3 DNA sequence: TGTGCCAGCAGCGAATCTGGGACTCCTCTCTGGTACGAGCAGTACTTC. Combining the CDR3 with reference TRBV7-6 and TRBJ2-7 gives the whole variable domain GAGVSQSPRYKVTKRGQDVALRCDPISGHVSLYWYRQALGQGPEFLTYFNYEAQQDKSGLPNDRFSAERPEGSISTLTIQRTEQRDSAMYRCASSESGTPLWYEQYFGPGTRLTVT.

The chain carries TRBV2 and TRBJ2-7; TRBD2 matches at 10 bases. Germline V CDR1 and CDR2: SNHLY, FYNNEI. With V trimmed by 4 bases and J by 3 bases, 6 bases remained unmatched. The CDR3 runs 15 residues. In DNA form, the CDR3 reads TGTGCCAGCAGTGTCGGACTAGCGGACAACTACGAGCAGTACTTC. This codes for CASSVGLADNYEQYF.

The chain carries TRBV18 and TRBJ1-4, with D perhaps matching TRBD1 (5 bases). This CDR3 has 15 residues. Trimming cost V 3 bases and J 7 bases, with 15 bases left between them. Germline assignment: CDR1 KGHSH and CDR2 LQKENI. The CDR3 bases are TGTGCCAGCTCACCCCCCGACAGAGGTGGTGAAAAACTGTTTTTT. Translation: CASSPPDRGGEKLFF. Filled out from reference TRBV18 and TRBJ1-4, the complete variable domain reads NAGVMQNPRHLVRRRGQEARLRCSPMKGHSHVYWYRQLPEEGLKFMVYLQKENIIDESGMPKERFSAEFPKEGPSILRIQQVVRGDSAAYFCASSPPDRGGEKLFFGSGTQLSVL.

This clone was found a few times. This chain joins TRBV19 and TRBJ2-5, with D possibly TRBD2 on 6 matching bases. Germline V gene data show CDR1 as LNHDA and CDR2 as SQIVND (reference sequence). V shed 6 bases and J shed 4 bases, with 12 bases lying between them. The CDR3 sequence is 13 residues long. The CDR3 sequence is CASSPKAGETQYF. CDR3 nucleotide sequence: TGTGCCAGTAGCCCAAAAGCGGGAGAGACCCAGTACTTC.

This rearrangement joins TRBV30 to TRBJ1-3; no firm D call. Trimming left V 5 bases short and J 4 bases short, with 6 bases between. The CDR3 length is 11 residues. Germline lookup yields CDR1 GTSNPN and CDR2 SVGIG (reference sequence). The chain's CDR3 is CAWCIGNTIYF. The DNA for the CDR3 is TGTGCCTGGTGTATAGGAAACACCATATATTTT.

This clone was seen a handful of times. The V gene is TRBV9, the J gene TRBJ1-5, with D unclear. The germline V gene has CDR1 SGDLS and CDR2 YYNGEE. Trimming stripped 0 bases from V and 6 bases from J, with 13 bases between. The CDR3 consists of 15 residues. The CDR3 DNA reads TGTGCCAGCAGCGTAGCCACCCGGGGAGGTCAGCCCCAGCATTTT. Protein sequence: CASSVATRGGQPQHF.

This chain uses TRBV27 with TRBJ2-1; D remains unclear. CDR1 is MNHEY and CDR2 is SMNVEV in the germline V gene (reference sequence). The CDR3 loop spans 14 amino acids. V shed 6 bases and J shed 4 bases, with 13 bases lying between them. The CDR3 reads CASSLLAHYNEQFF. The CDR3 DNA sequence: TGTGCCAGCAGCCTACTCGCGCATTACAATGAGCAGTTCTTC.

V usage is TRBV10-1 and J usage is TRBJ2-7; D might be TRBD2 (6 bases). This CDR3 spans 14 amino acids. The germline V gene has CDR1 WNHNN and CDR2 SYGVQD (reference sequence). Trimming stripped 0 bases from V and 5 bases from J, with 11 bases between. CDR3 sequence: CASSESRLGDEQYF. The CDR3 DNA reads TGCGCCAGCAGTGAGTCTCGACTAGGGGACGAGCAGTACTTC.

This clone was seen only a few times. The rearrangement links TRBV11-2 to TRBJ2-1, with D hard to call. Between the trimmed V and J ends, which lost 5 bases and 10 bases, there was a span of 9 bases. This CDR3 contains 11 residues. Per the germline V gene, CDR1 is SGHAT and CDR2 is FQNNGV. CDR3 coding DNA: TGTGCCAGCAGCCCACATAACGAGCAGTTCTTC. Translation: CASSPHNEQFF.

The chain recombines TRBV20-1 with TRBJ1-2; D is unresolved. V gave up 6 bases and J gave up 6 bases, with 8 bases separating them. The CDR3 has 10 residues. CDR1 is DFQATT, CDR2 SNEGSKA, per germline (reference sequence). Written as DNA, the CDR3 is TGCAGTGCCCCCGGGGATGGCTACACCTTC. Amino acid sequence: CSAPGDGYTF.

The rearrangement links TRBV7-6 to TRBJ2-5; 8 positions match TRBD2. This CDR3 contains 14 residues. Trimming cost V 4 bases and J 2 bases; bases outside gene matches: 3. The V gene's germline CDR1 is SGHVS and CDR2 FNYEAQ. The chain's CDR3 is CASSSGTSQETQYF. The CDR3 DNA sequence: TGTGCCAGCAGCTCCGGGACTAGTCAAGAGACCCAGTACTTC.

The rearrangement uses TRBV4-1 and TRBJ2-5; 13 bases are shared with TRBD2. The ends lost 5 bases at V and 2 bases at J; junction bases unmatched: 5. This CDR3 comprises 16 residues. Germline V gene sequence: CDR1 MGHRA, CDR2 YSYEKL. The chain's CDR3 is CASSTRLAGGQETQYF. In nucleotides, the CDR3 is TGCGCCAGCAGCACCCGACTAGCGGGGGGACAAGAGACCCAGTACTTC.

The V and J genes are TRBV5-1 and TRBJ2-3; 7 bases map to TRBD2. With V trimmed by 1 base and J by 6 bases, 11 bases remained unmatched. CDR3 length: 16 amino acids. Germline V CDR1 and CDR2: SGHRS, YFSETQ. CDR3 bases: TGCGCCAGCAGCTTGCGGTACGGACTAGGAGAGGATACGCAGTATTTT. Its protein is CASSLRYGLGEDTQYF.

The rearrangement links TRBV13 to TRBJ1-1, with a possible D match to TRBD1 (5 bases). The CDR3 is 12 residues long. Germline lookup yields CDR1 PRHDT and CDR2 FYEKMQ (reference sequence). Trimming stripped 5 bases from V and 7 bases from J, with 11 bases between. The CDR3 here is CASSLRGFEAFF. CDR3 nucleotide sequence: TGTGCCAGCAGCCTACGGGGGTTTGAAGCTTTCTTT.

The rearrangement links TRBV19 to TRBJ2-4, with 10 nucleotides matching TRBD1. V was clipped by 4 bases and J by 6 bases; unmatched bases: 6. This CDR3 is 15 amino acids long. Germline V lookup: CDR1 LNHDA, CDR2 SQIVND (reference sequence). The DNA of the CDR3 is TGTGCCAGTAGTAAGACAGGGGGCGCGGCAAACATTCAGTACTTC. This encodes CASSKTGGAANIQYF.

This chain uses TRBV7-2 with TRBJ1-1; TRBD1 aligns across 8 bases. From germline, CDR1 is SGHTA and CDR2 FQGNSA. The CDR3 runs 14 residues. V lost 5 bases and J lost 6; bases outside the gene matches: 8. This CDR3 is CASSRAGGPSEAFF. The CDR3 nucleotides read TGTGCCAGCAGCAGAGCAGGGGGCCCCTCTGAAGCTTTCTTT.